Below, one T cell receptor (beta chain) is given with its context. The sample comes from a study of T cell changes during pregnancy in multiple sclerosis. Sequenced by immunoSEQ multiplex PCR; TCRdb stores in-frame clones only, minus some. The data hold tens of thousands of clones, with approximately 90% observed a single time. This CDR3 contains 16 residues. CDR1 is SGHKS, CDR2 YYEKEE, per germline (reference sequence). Trimming cost V 5 bases and J 3 bases, with 21 bases left between them. The chain combines TRBV5-5 with TRBJ2-7; possibly TRBD2 for D (6 bases). This TCR was recovered from a female donor with multiple sclerosis, enrolled in a pregnancy study. The sample in question was CD8+ T cells from peripheral blood mononuclear cells, obtained in the third trimester of pregnancy. CDR3 sequence (DNA): TGTGCCAGCAGTATCCGGGACGGAGGGACCTTCTACGAGCAGTACTTC. This translates into CASSIRDGGTFYEQYF.